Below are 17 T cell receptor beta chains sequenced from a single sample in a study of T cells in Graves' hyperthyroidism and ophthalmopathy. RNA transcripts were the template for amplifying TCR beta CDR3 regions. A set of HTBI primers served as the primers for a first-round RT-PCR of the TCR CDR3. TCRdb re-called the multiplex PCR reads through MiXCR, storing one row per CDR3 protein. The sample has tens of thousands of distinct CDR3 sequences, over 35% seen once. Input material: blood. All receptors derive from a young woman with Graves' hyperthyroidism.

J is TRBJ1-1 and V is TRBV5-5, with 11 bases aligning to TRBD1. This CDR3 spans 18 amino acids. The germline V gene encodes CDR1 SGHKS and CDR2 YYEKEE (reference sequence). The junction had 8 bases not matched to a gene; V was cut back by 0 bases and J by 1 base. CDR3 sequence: CASSLAGGTGGENTEAFF. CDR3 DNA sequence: TGTGCCAGCAGCTTGGCGGGGGGGACAGGGGGAGAGAACACTGAAGCTTTCTTT.

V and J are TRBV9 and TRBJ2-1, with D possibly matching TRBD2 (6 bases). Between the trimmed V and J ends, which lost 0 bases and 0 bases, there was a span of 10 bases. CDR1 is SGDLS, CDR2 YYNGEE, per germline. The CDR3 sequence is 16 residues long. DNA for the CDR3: TGTGCCAGCAGCGTAGCTTTGGGGGGCTCCTACAATGAGCAGTTCTTC. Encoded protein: CASSVALGGSYNEQFF.

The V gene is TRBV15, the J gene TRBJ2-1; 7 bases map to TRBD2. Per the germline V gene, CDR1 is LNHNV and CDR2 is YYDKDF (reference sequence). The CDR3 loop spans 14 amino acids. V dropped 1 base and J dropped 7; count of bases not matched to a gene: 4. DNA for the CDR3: TGTGCCACCAGCAGAGTGGGGGGGGGAAATGAGCAGTTCTTC. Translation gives CATSRVGGGNEQFF.

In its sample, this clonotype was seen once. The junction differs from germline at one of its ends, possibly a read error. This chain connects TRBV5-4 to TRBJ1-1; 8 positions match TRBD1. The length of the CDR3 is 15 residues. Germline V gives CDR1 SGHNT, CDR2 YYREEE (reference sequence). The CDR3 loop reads CASSFWQGAQTEAIF. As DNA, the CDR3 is TGTGCCAGCAGCTTTTGGCAGGGGGCGCAAACTGAAGCTATCTTT.

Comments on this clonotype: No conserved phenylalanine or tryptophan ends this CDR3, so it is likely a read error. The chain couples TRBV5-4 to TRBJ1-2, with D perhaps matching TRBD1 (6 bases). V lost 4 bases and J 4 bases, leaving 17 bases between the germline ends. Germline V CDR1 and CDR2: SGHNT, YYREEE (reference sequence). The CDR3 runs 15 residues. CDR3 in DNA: TGTGCCAGCAGCCCTCCGGGACAATCCGGCTATGGCTACACCCTC. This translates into CASSPPGQSGYGYTL.

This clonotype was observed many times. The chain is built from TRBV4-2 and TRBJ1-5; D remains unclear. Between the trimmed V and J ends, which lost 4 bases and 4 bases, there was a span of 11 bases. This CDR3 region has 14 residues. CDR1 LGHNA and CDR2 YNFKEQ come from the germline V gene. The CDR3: CASSPRDLNQPQHF. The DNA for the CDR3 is TGTGCCAGCAGCCCCCGGGATTTGAATCAGCCCCAGCATTTT.

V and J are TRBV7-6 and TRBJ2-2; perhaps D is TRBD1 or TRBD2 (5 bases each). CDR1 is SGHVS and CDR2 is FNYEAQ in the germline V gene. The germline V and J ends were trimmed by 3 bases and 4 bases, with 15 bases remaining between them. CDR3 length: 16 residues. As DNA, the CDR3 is TGTGCCAGCAGCTTTACTCCTGGGGGACGCACCGGGGAGCTGTTTTTT. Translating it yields CASSFTPGGRTGELFF.

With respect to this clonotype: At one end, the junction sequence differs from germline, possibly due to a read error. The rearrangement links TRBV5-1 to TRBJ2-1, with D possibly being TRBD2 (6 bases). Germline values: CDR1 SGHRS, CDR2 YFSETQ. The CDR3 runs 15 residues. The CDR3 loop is CASSLSLTGVYEQFF. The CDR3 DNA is TGCGCCAGCAGCTTGTCTCTAACGGGAGTTTATGAACAGTTCTTC.

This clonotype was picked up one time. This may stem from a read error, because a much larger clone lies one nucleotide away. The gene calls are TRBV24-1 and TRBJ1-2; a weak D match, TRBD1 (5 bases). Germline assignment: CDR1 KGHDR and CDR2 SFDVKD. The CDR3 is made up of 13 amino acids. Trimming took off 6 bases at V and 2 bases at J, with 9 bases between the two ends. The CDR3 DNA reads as TGTGCCACCAGTTTAAGACAGAACTATGGCTACACCTTC. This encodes CATSLRQNYGYTF.

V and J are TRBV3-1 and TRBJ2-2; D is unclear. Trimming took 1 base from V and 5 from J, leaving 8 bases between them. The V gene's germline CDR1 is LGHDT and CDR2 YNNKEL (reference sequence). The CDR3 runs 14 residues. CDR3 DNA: TGTGCCAGCAGCCAAGGACTCTCTACCGGGGAGCTGTTTTTT. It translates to CASSQGLSTGELFF.

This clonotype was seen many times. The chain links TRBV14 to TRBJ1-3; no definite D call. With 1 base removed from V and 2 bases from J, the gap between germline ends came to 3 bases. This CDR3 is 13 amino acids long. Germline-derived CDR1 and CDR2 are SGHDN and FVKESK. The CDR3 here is CASSQVAGNTIYF. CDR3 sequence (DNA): TGTGCCAGCAGCCAAGTGGCTGGAAACACCATATATTTT.

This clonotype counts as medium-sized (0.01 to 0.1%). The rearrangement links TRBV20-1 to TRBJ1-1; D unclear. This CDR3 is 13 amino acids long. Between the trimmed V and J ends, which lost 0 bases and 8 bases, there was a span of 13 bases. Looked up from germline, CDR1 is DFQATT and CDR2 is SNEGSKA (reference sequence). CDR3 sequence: CSARDHTDDEAFF. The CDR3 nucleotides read TGCAGTGCTAGAGATCACACGGACGACGAAGCTTTCTTT.

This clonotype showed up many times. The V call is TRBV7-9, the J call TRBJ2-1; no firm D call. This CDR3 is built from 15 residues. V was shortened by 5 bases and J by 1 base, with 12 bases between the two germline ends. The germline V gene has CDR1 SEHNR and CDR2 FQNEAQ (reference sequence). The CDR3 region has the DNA TGTGCCAGCAGCCCTCCTAGTGCGTCCTACAATGAGCAGTTCTTC. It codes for CASSPPSASYNEQFF.

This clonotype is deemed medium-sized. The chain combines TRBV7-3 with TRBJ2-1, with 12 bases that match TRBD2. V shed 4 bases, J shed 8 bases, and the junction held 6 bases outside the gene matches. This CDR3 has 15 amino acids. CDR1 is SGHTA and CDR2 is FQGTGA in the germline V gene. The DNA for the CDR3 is TGTGCCAGCAGCTCGTCGACTAGCGGGAGCCATGAGCAGTTCTTC. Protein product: CASSSSTSGSHEQFF.

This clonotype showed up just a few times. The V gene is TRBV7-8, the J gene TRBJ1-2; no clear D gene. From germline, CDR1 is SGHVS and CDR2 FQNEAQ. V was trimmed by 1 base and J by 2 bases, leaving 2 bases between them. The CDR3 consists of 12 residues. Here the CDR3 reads CASSLGNYGYTF. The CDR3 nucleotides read TGTGCCAGCAGCTTAGGCAACTATGGCTACACCTTC.

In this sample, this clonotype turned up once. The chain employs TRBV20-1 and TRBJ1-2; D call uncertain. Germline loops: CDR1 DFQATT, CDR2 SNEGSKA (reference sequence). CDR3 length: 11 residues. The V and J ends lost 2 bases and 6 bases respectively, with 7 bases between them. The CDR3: CSARHLNGYTF. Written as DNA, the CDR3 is TGCAGTGCTAGACATTTAAATGGCTACACCTTC.

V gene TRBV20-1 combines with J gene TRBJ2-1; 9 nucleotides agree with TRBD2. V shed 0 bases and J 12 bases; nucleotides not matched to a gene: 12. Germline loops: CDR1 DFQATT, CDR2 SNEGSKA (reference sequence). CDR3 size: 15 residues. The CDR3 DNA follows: TGCAGTGCTAGAGATCTTGCGGGAGGGTTAGATACGCAGTTCTTC. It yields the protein CSARDLAGGLDTQFF.